This T cell receptor (beta chain) was captured by sequencing in a study of T cells in Graves' hyperthyroidism and ophthalmopathy. This clonotype came up a few times. Its antigen is not known. Authors of the study amplified TCR beta CDR3 regions from RNA transcripts. An initial round of RT-PCR targeting the TCR CDR3 relied on the HTBI primer set. TCRdb passed the multiplex PCR reads through MiXCR, listing each CDR3 protein once. Of a few hundred thousand distinct CDR3 sequences in the sample, around 20% were seen once. Hyperthyroidism of Graves' type that showed no ophthalmopathy progression within 18 months was stable. Whole-study results and caveats: The model forecast ophthalmopathy, anticipating it by a median around 6.4 months before onset. Most thyroid clonotypes that were expanded above 0.001 also turned up in blood.

The specimen was blood. The source of this sequence is a man aged 18 to 29 with Graves' hyperthyroidism.

CDR3 residues: CASSAGTGGAHF. The DNA of the CDR3 is TGTGCCAGCAGCGCGGGGACAGGGGGCGCGCATTTT. This chain uses TRBV12-3 or TRBV12-4 with TRBJ1-5; TRBD1 aligns across 12 bases. The J segment lost 15 bases and the V segment lost 6 bases, leaving 6 bases of the junction unmatched. The length of the CDR3 is 12 residues.